This T cell receptor (beta chain) was found in a study of OX40 agonist ivuxolimab in advanced cancers. The overall study: Six ivuxolimab dose levels, 0.01 to 10 mg/kg, were given intravenously every 2 weeks.

Turning to this clone: Its matching antigen is unknown.

Findings and caveats of the study: Fewer expanded clones were found on average in CD4+ than in CD8+ T cells.

Here immunoSEQ multiplex PCR was the method, and the copy in TCRdb shows in-frame clones only, minus some. The sample records some 86,000 clones, about 83% being singletons. The sequence was obtained from an adult with an advanced solid tumor such as melanoma, head and neck, liver or kidney cancer. The specimen was CD4+ or CD8+ T cells sorted from blood, collected in a trial of the OX40 agonist ivuxolimab.

This chain's CDR3 is CATRGRENTGELFF. CDR3 bases: TGTGCCACTAGAGGCAGGGAGAACACCGGGGAGCTGTTTTTT. The chain has TRBV19 and TRBJ2-2; the D gene is possibly TRBD1 (5 bases). Germline assignment: CDR1 LNHDA and CDR2 SQIVND (reference sequence). Trimming took 10 bases from V and 1 from J, leaving 13 bases between them. The CDR3 is made up of 14 amino acids.